The 23 T cell receptor beta chains reported below all come from one sample, sequenced in a study of identical twins. TCRdb reprocessed the 5' RACE reads with MiXCR, giving one entry per CDR3 protein. The table lists about 530,000 distinct CDR3 sequences, about 22% of them singletons. These data were likewise used in another study, on yellow fever vaccine responses in identical twins.

Sequenced material: CD4+ T cells sorted from blood. The source is a young woman in good health.

Turning to this clonotype: A junction boundary mismatches the germline segment, possibly from a read error. V usage is TRBV6-2 or TRBV6-3 and J usage is TRBJ2-1, with 11 bases aligning to TRBD2. Germline assignment: CDR1 MNHEY and CDR2 SVGEGT. This CDR3 is built from 14 residues. The CDR3 coding sequence is TGTGCCAGCAGTAGACTAGCGGGGATGAATGACCAGTTCTTC. Translated: CASSRLAGMNDQFF.

This clonotype appeared a single time. The chain recombines TRBV20-1 with TRBJ2-1, with unresolved D. Trimming cost V 7 bases and J 3 bases, with 7 bases left between them. This CDR3 contains 11 residues. Germline values: CDR1 DFQATT, CDR2 SNEGSKA (reference sequence). CDR3 region: CSVYHYNEQFF. CDR3 nucleotides: TGCAGTGTCTACCACTACAATGAGCAGTTCTTC.

The genes are TRBV5-1 and TRBJ2-1; TRBD2 agrees at 14 bases. The CDR3 spans 16 residues. Germline trimming cut 5 bases from V and 7 bases from J; bases unmatched to any gene: 8. Germline V gives CDR1 SGHRS, CDR2 YFSETQ. DNA of the CDR3: TGCGCCAGCAGAGGACTAGCGGGGGGAAACGGGAATGAGCAGTTCTTC. This translates into CASRGLAGGNGNEQFF.

This clonotype was observed at least ten times. This rearrangement joins TRBV6-1 to TRBJ2-7; D call uncertain. The germline V gene has CDR1 MNHNS and CDR2 SASEGT. V lost 2 bases and J lost 0, with 8 bases in between. CDR3 length equals 14 residues. The CDR3 DNA reads as TGTGCCAGCAGTGAATCTGCCCGCTCCTACGAGCAGTACGTC. Translating it yields CASSESARSYEQYV.

J is TRBJ1-6 and V is TRBV11-2; D is perhaps TRBD1 (5 bases). Germline V gene data show CDR1 as SGHAT and CDR2 as FQNNGV. The V and J ends lost 1 base and 10 bases respectively, with 14 bases between them. The CDR3 has 15 residues. The chain's CDR3 is CASSLGGGFGSPLHF. The CDR3 nucleotides read TGTGCCAGCAGCTTAGGGGGGGGTTTCGGATCACCCCTCCACTTT.

The chain has TRBV12-3 or TRBV12-4 and TRBJ2-5; weak D call: TRBD1 (5 bases). Trimming cost V 6 bases and J 6 bases, with 11 bases left between them. The CDR3 has 12 residues. The CDR3 protein is CASRDSRQTQYF. The CDR3 region has the DNA TGTGCCAGCAGAGACAGCCGGCAGACCCAGTACTTC.

This CDR3 is CASSYSVGPGYEQYF. DNA of the CDR3: TGTGCCAGCAGTTACTCCGTGGGGCCAGGCTACGAGCAGTACTTC. The chain has TRBV6-5 and TRBJ2-7; D might be TRBD1 (5 bases). Germline lookup yields CDR1 MNHEY and CDR2 SVGAGI. The CDR3 has 15 amino acids. V shed 0 bases and J shed 3 bases, with 12 bases lying between them.

The rearrangement uses TRBV20-1 and TRBJ2-2; 9 bases align to TRBD1. J was trimmed by 0 bases and V by 2 bases; bases with no gene match: 7. Per the germline V gene, CDR1 is DFQATT and CDR2 is SNEGSKA (reference sequence). The CDR3 loop spans 17 amino acids. The CDR3 DNA is TGCAGTGCTAGACCGGGACAGGGCAACTCGAACACCGGGGAGCTGTTTTTT. Its protein is CSARPGQGNSNTGELFF.

This clonotype was recorded a few times. The genes are TRBV6-5 and TRBJ1-2; no reliable D call. V was clipped by 1 base and J by 8 bases, with 11 bases between them. The V gene's germline CDR1 is MNHEY and CDR2 SVGAGI. This CDR3 is 13 amino acids long. This CDR3 reads CASSYFHTEGYTF. For the CDR3, the DNA is TGTGCCAGCAGTTACTTTCACACGGAGGGCTACACCTTC.

V is TRBV24-1 and J is TRBJ2-1, with TRBD1 identical over 8 bases. The junction had 7 bases not matched to a gene; V was cut back by 9 bases and J by 7 bases. Germline V CDR1 and CDR2: KGHDR, SFDVKD. The CDR3 has 13 residues. The CDR3 DNA is TGTGCCACCGAGATGGGGACAGGTAATGAGCAGTTCTTC. Amino acids: CATEMGTGNEQFF.

This clonotype was detected only a few times. The rearrangement joins TRBV7-8 to TRBJ2-5; D may be TRBD2 (6 bases). CDR1 is SGHVS, CDR2 FQNEAQ, per germline. V was trimmed by 4 bases and J by 1 base, leaving 16 bases between them. The CDR3 totals 16 residues. CDR3 sequence reads: CASSSLGGSSQETQYF. Here the CDR3 DNA reads TGTGCCAGCAGCTCGCTTGGGGGGAGTTCCCAAGAGACCCAGTACTTC.

The CDR3 coding sequence is TGCAGCGTTGAAGATTCGCCACTTCAAGAGACCCAGTACTTC. Protein sequence: CSVEDSPLQETQYF. V usage is TRBV29-1 and J usage is TRBJ2-5; no firm D call. CDR3 length: 14 residues. Germline assignment: CDR1 SQVTM and CDR2 ANQGSEA. Trimming stripped 0 bases from V and 2 bases from J, with 10 bases between.

The sample holds many counts of this clonotype. The chain couples TRBV20-1 to TRBJ2-7; 10 bases are a match to TRBD2. Trimming took 6 bases from V and 2 from J; bases not matched to a gene: 4. The CDR3 has 13 amino acids. Germline V gene sequence: CDR1 DFQATT, CDR2 SNEGSKA (reference sequence). The CDR3: CSARTSGAYEQYF. The CDR3 nucleotides are TGCAGTGCCCGGACTAGCGGCGCCTACGAGCAGTACTTC.

This clonotype has just a few counts. The chain uses TRBV5-8 and TRBJ2-2, with TRBD1 matching over 9 bases. This CDR3 is 14 amino acids long. The V gene's germline CDR1 is SGHTS and CDR2 YDEGEE. The V segment lost 4 bases and the J segment 7 bases; nucleotides outside the gene matches: 5. The CDR3 DNA reads as TGTGCCAGCAGCCGACAGGGGGTGGTCGGGGAGCTGTTTTTT. The encoded protein is CASSRQGVVGELFF.

The rearrangement links TRBV20-1 to TRBJ2-5; D call uncertain. CDR1 is DFQATT and CDR2 is SNEGSKA in the germline V gene (reference sequence). Trimming cost V 2 bases and J 7 bases, with 8 bases left between them. The CDR3 is made up of 11 amino acids. The CDR3 sequence: CSARHPGTQYF. The CDR3, as DNA: TGCAGTGCTAGACACCCCGGGACCCAGTACTTC.

This clonotype was counted a few times. The gene calls are TRBV7-2 and TRBJ2-1; D is undetermined. Germline V gene sequence: CDR1 SGHTA, CDR2 FQGNSA. The length of the CDR3 is 15 residues. V lost 5 bases to trimming and J lost 0 bases, with 11 bases between them. CDR3 protein: CASSAESLSYNEQFF. CDR3 nucleotide sequence: TGTGCCAGCAGCGCTGAGTCCCTCTCCTACAATGAGCAGTTCTTC.

The chain carries TRBV7-9 and TRBJ1-1; 10 positions match TRBD1. V lost 4 bases to trimming and J lost 2 bases; unmatched junction nucleotides: 7. This CDR3 comprises 16 residues. Per the germline V gene, CDR1 is SEHNR and CDR2 is FQNEAQ (reference sequence). Written as DNA, the CDR3 is TGTGCCAGCAGCTACTTTACGACAGGGGGCAACACTGAAGCTTTCTTT. As protein: CASSYFTTGGNTEAFF.

This clonotype was detected a few times. This sequence joins TRBV24-1 and TRBJ1-2; D is ambiguous. The CDR3 totals 14 residues. CDR1 KGHDR and CDR2 SFDVKD come from the germline V gene. Trimming left V 3 bases short and J 2 bases short, with 9 bases between. The CDR3 here is CATSDIGLNYGYTF. The CDR3 DNA follows: TGTGCCACCAGTGATATAGGACTGAACTATGGCTACACCTTC.

The genes are TRBV9 and TRBJ2-2, with a tentative D call TRBD1 (5 bases). The germline gives CDR1 SGDLS, CDR2 YYNGEE. V was cut by 7 bases and J by 3 bases, with 13 bases left in between. The CDR3 is 14 residues long. CDR3 in DNA: TGTGCCAGCCGAACATTCAGGGACACCGGGGAGCTGTTTTTT. This translates into CASRTFRDTGELFF.

This clonotype was counted only a few times. This chain connects TRBV20-1 to TRBJ2-1; tentatively, D is TRBD1 (5 bases). The CDR3 runs to 13 residues. Germline CDR1 and CDR2: DFQATT and SNEGSKA (reference sequence). V gave up 6 bases and J gave up 0 bases, with 9 bases separating them. CDR3 region: CSAPGLSYNEQFF. The CDR3 region has the DNA TGCAGTGCGCCAGGGCTCTCCTACAATGAGCAGTTCTTC.

This clonotype was counted ten times or more. The junction and the germline gene differ at one end; a read error may be behind it. The chain joins TRBV5-1 to TRBJ2-3; D gene ambiguous. CDR1 SGHRS and CDR2 YFSETQ come from the germline V gene. CDR3 length: 15 residues. In DNA, the CDR3 is TGTGCCAGCAGCTTAACTGGCGGATCCACAGATACGCAGTATTTT. Amino acids: CASSLTGGSTDTQYF.

The J gene is TRBJ2-7, the V gene TRBV28, with D possibly matching TRBD1 (5 bases). Germline CDR1 MDHEN, CDR2 SYDVKM. V shed 5 bases and J shed 2 bases, with 13 bases lying between them. The CDR3 is 14 amino acids. This chain's CDR3 is CASSLDKPAYEQYF. Written as DNA, the CDR3 is TGTGCCAGCAGTCTGGACAAGCCCGCCTACGAGCAGTACTTC.

This clonotype came up many times. This chain joins TRBV7-9 and TRBJ1-1; D is perhaps TRBD1 (6 bases). Germline lookup yields CDR1 SEHNR and CDR2 FQNEAQ (reference sequence). CDR3 length: 14 residues. The ends were cut back, 3 bases at V and 5 bases at J, with 13 bases in the middle. The CDR3 coding sequence is TGTGCCAGCAGCTTTGACAGGACTAGGACTGAAGCTTTCTTT. Its protein product is CASSFDRTRTEAFF.